The rows below give T cell receptor beta chains drawn from one sample of a study of CD8 T cells in ankylosing spondylitis. TCRdb re-analysed the 5' RACE reads in MiXCR, keeping a single row per CDR3 protein. The sample carries 450,000 or so distinct CDR3 sequences, 25% to 30% recorded once. Sequenced: blood, either unsorted or a sorted T cell fraction (not recorded which). The receptor set was obtained from a male donor with ankylosing spondylitis. CDR3s include the opening cysteine and the closing phenylalanine or tryptophan. The D gene is left open where the match is weak. The size field is filled for only some rows; it gives once, few, many or a size class.

>TRBD2|few|TRBJ2-5|TRBV10-3
CAISPGLSSTETQYF
TGTGCCATCAGTCCGGGACTAAGTAGTACGGAGACCCAGTACTTC
>TRBD2|few|TRBJ2-5|TRBV12-3/TRBV12-4
CASSPGLAGRQETQYF
TGTGCCAGCAGCCCCGGACTAGCGGGCCGCCAAGAGACCCAGTACTTC
>.|once|TRBJ2-2|TRBV19
CASIPDISNTGELFF
TGTGCCAGTATTCCCGACATCTCGAACACCGGGGAGCTGTTTTTT
>TRBD1|.|TRBJ1-2|TRBV6-1
CASEEGTAWGYTF
TGTGCCAGCGAGGAGGGGACAGCTTGGGGCTACACCTTC
>.|few|TRBJ1-2|TRBV2
CASSEGQARDYGYTF
TGTGCCAGCAGTGAAGGGCAGGCTAGGGACTATGGCTACACCTTC
>TRBD2|.|TRBJ2-7|TRBV6-1
CASSEGTSLHEQYF
TGTGCCAGCAGTGAAGGGACTAGTCTGCACGAGCAGTACTTC
>.|.|TRBJ1-1|TRBV6-5
CASSSHGPRGTEAFF
TGTGCCAGCAGTTCTCACGGACCCCGGGGAACTGAAGCTTTCTTT
>.|.|TRBJ2-2|TRBV5-1
CASSFSAGSTGELFF
TGCGCCAGCAGCTTTTCAGCGGGTAGCACCGGGGAGCTGTTTTTT
>TRBD2|few|TRBJ2-3|TRBV6-2/TRBV6-3
CASSYSGLAASDTQYF
TGTGCCAGCAGTTACTCGGGACTAGCGGCCTCAGATACGCAGTATTTT
>.|.|TRBJ1-2|TRBV20-1
CSADRGTQNYGYTF
TGCAGTGCTGATAGGGGAACTCAAAACTATGGCTACACCTTC
>.|few|TRBJ2-5|TRBV2
CAGQRIQETQYF
TGTGCCGGACAGCGGATACAAGAGACCCAGTACTTC
>.|.|TRBJ2-6|TRBV7-9
CASSLVRAISGANVLTF
TGTGCCAGCAGCTTAGTTAGGGCCATCTCTGGGGCCAACGTCCTGACTTTC
>.|few|TRBJ1-5|TRBV20-1
CSASQTGYSNQPQHF
TGCAGTGCTAGCCAGACCGGGTATAGCAATCAGCCCCAGCATTTT
>.|.|TRBJ1-1|TRBV11-2
CASSSQMGDTEAFF
TGTGCCAGCAGTTCTCAGATGGGTGACACTGAAGCTTTCTTT
>TRBD2|.|TRBJ2-7|TRBV12-3/TRBV12-4
CASSTTSGAYEQYF
TGTGCCAGCAGTACGACTAGCGGGGCCTACGAGCAGTACTTC
>TRBD1|.|TRBJ1-1|TRBV4-1
CASSRFLGQEEAFF
TGCGCCAGCAGCCGGTTCCTCGGACAGGAAGAAGCTTTCTTT
>.|.|TRBJ2-7|TRBV20-1
CSARTQYEQYF
TGCAGTGCCAGGACGCAATACGAGCAGTACTTC
>.|few|TRBJ2-5|TRBV4-1
CASSPRGFPETQYF
TGCGCCAGCAGCCCTAGGGGGTTCCCAGAGACCCAGTACTTC
>.|once|TRBJ1-1|TRBV7-2
CASTTGLNMNTEAFF
TGTGCCAGCACGACGGGGCTTAACATGAACACTGAAGCTTTCTTT